This T cell receptor beta chain was captured in a study of T cell clonality in common variable immunodeficiency. This clone was seen ten or more times. Antigen: not known. The DNA ends 3 residues before the CDR3 does, and the rest of the CDR3 is filled in from the germline J gene. Study results and caveats: Common variable immunodeficiency TCR beta sequences reportedly had fewer deletions and N-nucleotide insertions. Shared TCRbeta clones were fewer between CVID subjects than controls.

The table came from immunoSEQ multiplex PCR; TCRdb's copy has only in-frame clones and leaves some out. This sample comprises 39,000 or so clones, none seen once only. V gave up 4 bases and J gave up 2 bases, with 23 bases separating them. CDR1 DFQATT and CDR2 SNEGSKA come from the germline V gene (reference sequence). This CDR3 has 17 residues. V is TRBV20-1 and J is TRBJ1-1, with a weak D call TRBD1 (6 bases). This clonotype was obtained from a person aged 18-70 years in good health. The source material was peripheral blood mononuclear cells. The CDR3 region is CSATHFETGRLNTEAFF. The part of the CDR3 DNA that was read is TGCAGTGCTACTCACTTCGAGACAGGCAGATTAAACACTGAA.